This paragraph covers one T cell receptor beta chain sequence. Original analysis: The authors estimated nucleated cell counts from reference gene primer amplification. The data were produced by immunoSEQ multiplex PCR, yet TCRdb's version contains in-frame clones alone and is incomplete. The V and J calls and clone size are taken from that table; D and trimming were inferred from the DNA. The table lists some 50,000 clones, approximately 95% of them singletons. This record comes from a study of blood T cell repertoires in COVID-19. For the study at large: Acute and convalescent COVID-19 specimens originated in the United States, Italy and Spain. PBMCs, B-cell-depleted T cells, or T cells provided the cDNA or gDNA that made up the material.

CDR3 length: 14 residues. Trimming shortened V by 8 bases and J by 0 bases, and 13 bases separated the two germline ends. CDR1 is GTSNPN, CDR2 SVGIG, per germline (reference sequence). This chain connects TRBV30 to TRBJ1-4; D not certain. Sequencing used peripheral blood. This clonotype originated in a man aged 60 to 69 with COVID-19, enrolled during active disease. Here the CDR3 reads CAGQMVATNEKLFF. The CDR3 DNA reads TGTGCCGGCCAAATGGTTGCAACTAATGAAAAACTGTTTTTT.